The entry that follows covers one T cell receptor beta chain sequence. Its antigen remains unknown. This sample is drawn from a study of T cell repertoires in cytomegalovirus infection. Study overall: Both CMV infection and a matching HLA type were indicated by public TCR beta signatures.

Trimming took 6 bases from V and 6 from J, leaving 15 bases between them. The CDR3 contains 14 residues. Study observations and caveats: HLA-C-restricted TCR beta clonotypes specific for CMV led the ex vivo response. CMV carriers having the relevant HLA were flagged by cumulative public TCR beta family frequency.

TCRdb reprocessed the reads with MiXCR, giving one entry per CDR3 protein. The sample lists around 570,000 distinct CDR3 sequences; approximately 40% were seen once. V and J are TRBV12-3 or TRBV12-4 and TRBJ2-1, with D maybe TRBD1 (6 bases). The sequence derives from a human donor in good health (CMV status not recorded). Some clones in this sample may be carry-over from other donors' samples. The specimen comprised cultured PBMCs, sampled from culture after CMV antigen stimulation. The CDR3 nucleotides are TGTGCCAGCAGGGGGGCTCCTACGCTCAATGAGCAGTTCTTC. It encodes CASRGAPTLNEQFF.